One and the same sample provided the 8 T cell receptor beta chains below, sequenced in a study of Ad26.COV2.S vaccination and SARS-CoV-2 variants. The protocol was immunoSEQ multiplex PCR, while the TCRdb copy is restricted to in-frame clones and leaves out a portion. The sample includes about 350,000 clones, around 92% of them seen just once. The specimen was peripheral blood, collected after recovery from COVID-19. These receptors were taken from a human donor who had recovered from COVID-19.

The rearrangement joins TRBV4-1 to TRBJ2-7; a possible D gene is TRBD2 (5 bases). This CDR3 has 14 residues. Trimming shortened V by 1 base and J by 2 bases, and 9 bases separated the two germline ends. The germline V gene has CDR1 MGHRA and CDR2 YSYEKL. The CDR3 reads CASSQGLTAYEQYF. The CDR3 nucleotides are TGCGCCAGCAGCCAAGGACTAACAGCCTACGAGCAGTACTTC.

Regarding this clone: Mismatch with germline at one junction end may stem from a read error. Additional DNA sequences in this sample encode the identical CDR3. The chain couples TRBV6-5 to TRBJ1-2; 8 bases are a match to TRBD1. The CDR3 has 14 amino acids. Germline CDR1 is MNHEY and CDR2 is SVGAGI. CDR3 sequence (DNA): TGTGCCAGCAGTTACTCGGGCAGGGGGCATGGTTACACCTTC. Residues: CASSYSGRGHGYTF.

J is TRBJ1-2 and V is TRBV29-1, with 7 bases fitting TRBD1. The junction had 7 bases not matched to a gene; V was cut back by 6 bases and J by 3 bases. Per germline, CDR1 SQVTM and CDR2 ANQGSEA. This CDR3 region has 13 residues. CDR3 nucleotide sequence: TGCAGCGTGGGAACAGGGGCGGACTATGGCTACACCTTC. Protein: CSVGTGADYGYTF. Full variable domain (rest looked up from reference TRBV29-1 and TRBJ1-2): SAVISQKPSRDICQRGTSLTIQCQVDSQVTMMFWYRQQPGQSLTLIATANQGSEATYESGFVIDKFPISRPNLTFSTLTVSNMSPEDSSIYLCSVGTGADYGYTFGSGTRLTVV.

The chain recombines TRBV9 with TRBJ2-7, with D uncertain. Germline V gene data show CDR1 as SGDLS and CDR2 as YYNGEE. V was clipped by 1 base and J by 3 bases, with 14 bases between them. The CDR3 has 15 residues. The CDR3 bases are TGTGCCAGCAGCGTAACGTTCAGCCCAGACTACGAGCAGTACTTC. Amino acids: CASSVTFSPDYEQYF.

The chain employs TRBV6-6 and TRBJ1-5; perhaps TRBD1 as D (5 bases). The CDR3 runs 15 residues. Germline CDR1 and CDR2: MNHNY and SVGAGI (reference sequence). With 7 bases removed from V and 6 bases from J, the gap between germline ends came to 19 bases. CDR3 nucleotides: TGTGCCAGCACCTACCAGGGCGGAGTTAGTCAGCCCCAGCATTTT. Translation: CASTYQGGVSQPQHF.

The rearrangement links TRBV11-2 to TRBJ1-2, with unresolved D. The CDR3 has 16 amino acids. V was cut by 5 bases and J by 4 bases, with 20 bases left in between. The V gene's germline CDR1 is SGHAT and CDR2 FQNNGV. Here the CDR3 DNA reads TGTGCCAGCAGCACCGACGGCGCCCCGTGGGCCTATGGCTACACCTTC. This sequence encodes CASSTDGAPWAYGYTF.

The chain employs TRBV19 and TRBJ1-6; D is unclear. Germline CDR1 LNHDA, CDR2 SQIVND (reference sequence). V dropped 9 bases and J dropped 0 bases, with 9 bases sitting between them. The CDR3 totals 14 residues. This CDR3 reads CASIGSSYNSPLHF. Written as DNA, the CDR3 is TGTGCCAGCATAGGAAGCTCCTATAATTCACCCCTCCACTTT.

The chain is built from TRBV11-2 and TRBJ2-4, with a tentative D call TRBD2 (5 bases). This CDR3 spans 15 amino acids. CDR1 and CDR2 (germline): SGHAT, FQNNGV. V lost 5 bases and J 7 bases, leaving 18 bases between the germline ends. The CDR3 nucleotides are TGTGCCAGCAGCCAGTCCGGGGTTATAGAGAACATTCAGTACTTC. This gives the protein CASSQSGVIENIQYF.